The entry below gives a single T cell receptor beta chain sequence along with its context. The target antigen is unknown. This entry is derived from a study of T cell responses to AZD1222 COVID-19 vaccine. General study results and limits: Targeting of unmutated variant regions was reportedly seen in nearly half of spike-specific TCRs.

This CDR3 region has 13 residues. The germline V gene has CDR1 SGDLS and CDR2 YYNGEE. The V end lost 3 bases, the J end lost 1 base, and 7 bases lay between the germline ends. TCRdb's table, derived via immunoSEQ multiplex PCR, lists solely in-frame clones and lacks some. The repertoire holds 100,000 to 150,000 clones, with around 87% as singletons. This sequence joins TRBV9 and TRBJ1-1; D not certain. The material sequenced was peripheral blood, taken on day 0 of AZD1222 vaccination. The receptor comes from an adult in good health. The DNA for the CDR3 is TGTGCCAGCAGCGCGGACGGGAACACTGAAGCTTTCTTT. This gives the protein CASSADGNTEAFF.